This TCR beta chain was profiled in a study of sequential checkpoint blockade in melanoma. As for treatment: randomized to nivolumab then ipilimumab (arm A) or the reverse (arm B). Germline-derived CDR1 and CDR2 are MGHRA and YSYEKL. This CDR3 region has 18 residues. J gave up 4 bases and V 3 bases, and 9 bases lay outside the gene matches. The data were produced by immunoSEQ multiplex PCR, yet TCRdb's version contains in-frame clones alone and is incomplete. Found here are 25,000 to 30,000 clones, around 73% of them singletons; the top ten hold about a fifth. The specimen comprised CD8+ T cells sorted from blood (inferred from file names), sampled from a patient given nivolumab and ipilimumab in sequence. This TCR was sampled from a human donor with melanoma. The genes are TRBV4-1 and TRBJ2-3; 14 bases are shared with TRBD2. CDR3 coding DNA: TGCGCCAGCAGCCAGGGAGGGACTAGCGGGAGATTTTCAGATACGCAGTATTTT. The encoded protein is CASSQGGTSGRFSDTQYF.